A selection of T cell receptor beta chains follows, all from one sample in a study of CD8 T cells in ankylosing spondylitis. TCRdb called the 5' RACE reads again in MiXCR, with one record for every CDR3 protein. The sample gives 85,000 to 100,000 distinct CDR3 sequences, about 7.7% of which show up once; more than 9.5% is in the top ten. The sequenced material came from blood, either unsorted or a sorted T cell fraction (not recorded which). These receptors came from a male donor with ankylosing spondylitis or in good health (not recorded which). CDR3s include the opening cysteine and the closing phenylalanine or tryptophan. A D gene is named only where the DNA matches it firmly. The size field is filled for only some rows; it gives once, few, many or a size class.

CDR3 length: 12
V gene: TRBV10-3
D gene: -
clone size: many
J gene: TRBJ2-7
CDR3 DNA: TGTGCCATCAGGGACCGAACCTACGAGCAGTACTTC
CDR3 protein: CAIRDRTYEQYF

CDR3 length: 14
V gene: TRBV24-1
D gene: TRBD1
clone size: few
J gene: TRBJ2-1
CDR3 DNA: TGTGCCACCAGCCCGGGACAGGGGAACAATGAGCAGTTCTTC
CDR3 protein: CATSPGQGNNEQFF

CDR3 length: 15
V gene: TRBV12-3/TRBV12-4
D gene: -
clone size: many
J gene: TRBJ1-2
CDR3 DNA: TGTGCCAGCAGCCCCCCTTGGGGGGTTAACTATGGCTACACCTTC
CDR3 protein: CASSPPWGVNYGYTF

CDR3 length: 16
V gene: TRBV12-3/TRBV12-4
D gene: TRBD2
clone size: many
J gene: TRBJ2-3
CDR3 DNA: TGTGCCAGCAGTTTGACTAGCGGGAGGTCCACAGATACGCAGTATTTT
CDR3 protein: CASSLTSGRSTDTQYF

CDR3 length: 16
V gene: TRBV6-1
D gene: -
clone size: -
J gene: TRBJ2-5
CDR3 DNA: TGTGCCAGCAGTGATTCAGGAGATATCAGCCAAGAGACCCAGTACTTC
CDR3 protein: CASSDSGDISQETQYF

CDR3 length: 15
V gene: TRBV14
D gene: -
clone size: many
J gene: TRBJ2-2
CDR3 DNA: TGTGCCAGCAGCCAAAGGAACAGGGCGACCGGGGAGCTGTTTTTT
CDR3 protein: CASSQRNRATGELFF

CDR3 length: 15
V gene: TRBV7-2
D gene: -
clone size: -
J gene: TRBJ2-5
CDR3 DNA: TGTGCCAGCAGCATACCACAGAACTACCAAGAGACCCAGTACTTC
CDR3 protein: CASSIPQNYQETQYF

CDR3 length: 17
V gene: TRBV5-6
D gene: -
clone size: many
J gene: TRBJ2-7
CDR3 DNA: TGTGCCAGCAGCTTGTTCCGGAGCGAAAGGGGCTCCTACGAGCAGTACTTC
CDR3 protein: CASSLFRSERGSYEQYF

CDR3 length: 15
V gene: TRBV4-3
D gene: TRBD2
clone size: many
J gene: TRBJ2-7
CDR3 DNA: TGCGCCAGCAGCCAAGGAGTAGCGGGGGGTTACGAGCAGTACTTC
CDR3 protein: CASSQGVAGGYEQYF

CDR3 length: 13
V gene: TRBV20-1
D gene: TRBD1
clone size: many
J gene: TRBJ1-5
CDR3 DNA: TGCAGTGCTAGAGAGGGACAGGGTCAGCCCCAGCATTTT
CDR3 protein: CSAREGQGQPQHF

CDR3 length: 15
V gene: TRBV20-1
D gene: TRBD1
clone size: many
J gene: TRBJ1-6
CDR3 DNA: TGCAGTGCTGAACAGGGGGCGGTTTGGAATTCACCCCTCCACTTT
CDR3 protein: CSAEQGAVWNSPLHF

CDR3 length: 13
V gene: TRBV12-3/TRBV12-4
D gene: -
clone size: many
J gene: TRBJ2-1
CDR3 DNA: TGTGCCAGCAGTTTAGTTACCTACAATGAGCAGTTCTTC
CDR3 protein: CASSLVTYNEQFF

CDR3 length: 12
V gene: TRBV19
D gene: -
clone size: -
J gene: TRBJ2-7
CDR3 DNA: TGTGCCAGTAGCGGCAGGGGCTACGAGCAGTACTTC
CDR3 protein: CASSGRGYEQYF

CDR3 length: 13
V gene: TRBV20-1
D gene: TRBD1
clone size: many
J gene: TRBJ2-5
CDR3 DNA: TGCAGTAGTAAAACAGGGGGCCAAGAGACCCAGTACTTC
CDR3 protein: CSSKTGGQETQYF

CDR3 length: 14
V gene: TRBV5-1
D gene: -
clone size: many
J gene: TRBJ2-3
CDR3 DNA: TGCGCCAGCAGCTTGGTGGAGTTCCGAGATACGCAGTATTTT
CDR3 protein: CASSLVEFRDTQYF

CDR3 length: 16
V gene: TRBV29-1
D gene: -
clone size: many
J gene: TRBJ2-2
CDR3 DNA: TGCAGCGTTGCGTCGCGTCAAACCGGGATTCCCGGGGAGCTGTTTTTT
CDR3 protein: CSVASRQTGIPGELFF

CDR3 length: 17
V gene: TRBV5-5
D gene: -
clone size: -
J gene: TRBJ1-1
CDR3 DNA: TGTGCCAGCAGCTTGGCCTGGCGGCCCCAAGGGGGTACTGAAGCTTTCTTT
CDR3 protein: CASSLAWRPQGGTEAFF

CDR3 length: 14
V gene: TRBV10-3
D gene: TRBD1
clone size: few
J gene: TRBJ1-5
CDR3 DNA: TGTGCCAGTGACAATGGACAGGGAAATCAGCCCCAGCATTTT
CDR3 protein: CASDNGQGNQPQHF

CDR3 length: 12
V gene: TRBV29-1
D gene: -
clone size: many
J gene: TRBJ2-1
CDR3 DNA: TGCAGCGGGGGGAGCTCCTACAATGAGCAGTTCTTC
CDR3 protein: CSGGSSYNEQFF

CDR3 length: 9
V gene: TRBV7-8
D gene: -
clone size: -
J gene: TRBJ2-7
CDR3 DNA: TGTGCCAGTGGCTACGAGCAGTACTTC
CDR3 protein: CASGYEQYF

CDR3 length: 21
V gene: TRBV4-1
D gene: TRBD2
clone size: few
J gene: TRBJ2-1
CDR3 DNA: TGCGCCAGCAGCCAGGGTCGGACTAGCGGGGGTATGGGAAGCTCCTACAATGAGCAGTTCTTC
CDR3 protein: CASSQGRTSGGMGSSYNEQFF

CDR3 length: 15
V gene: TRBV19
D gene: -
clone size: many
J gene: TRBJ2-1
CDR3 DNA: TGTGCCAGTAGGACGGGAGTCCTTTCCTACAATGAGCAGTTCTTC
CDR3 protein: CASRTGVLSYNEQFF

CDR3 length: 15
V gene: TRBV6-5
D gene: -
clone size: many
J gene: TRBJ2-1
CDR3 DNA: TGTGCCAGCAGTTACTCGGGCCCTCTTTTAAATGAGCAGTTCTTC
CDR3 protein: CASSYSGPLLNEQFF

CDR3 length: 14
V gene: TRBV10-3
D gene: -
clone size: many
J gene: TRBJ2-3
CDR3 DNA: TGTGCCATCAGTGAGCCGGCGGGAACAGATACGCAGTATTTT
CDR3 protein: CAISEPAGTDTQYF

CDR3 length: 14
V gene: TRBV7-2
D gene: -
clone size: many
J gene: TRBJ2-7
CDR3 DNA: TGTGCCAGCAGCTTAGAGACAGGAAAACTAGAGCAGTACTTC
CDR3 protein: CASSLETGKLEQYF

CDR3 length: 12
V gene: TRBV3-1
D gene: -
clone size: -
J gene: TRBJ2-1
CDR3 DNA: TGTGCCAGCAGCCAAGGGCCGTATGAGCAGTTCTTC
CDR3 protein: CASSQGPYEQFF

CDR3 length: 15
V gene: TRBV12-3/TRBV12-4
D gene: TRBD1
clone size: many
J gene: TRBJ2-7
CDR3 DNA: TGTGCCAGCAGAAGGGGGCCGACAGGGCTGGGCGAGCAGTACTTC
CDR3 protein: CASRRGPTGLGEQYF

CDR3 length: 15
V gene: TRBV5-1
D gene: -
clone size: many
J gene: TRBJ1-1
CDR3 DNA: TGCGCCAGCAGCTTTACAACTACAGGGTCCACTGAAGCTTTCTTT
CDR3 protein: CASSFTTTGSTEAFF

CDR3 length: 13
V gene: TRBV4-3
D gene: -
clone size: many
J gene: TRBJ2-1
CDR3 DNA: TGCGCCAGCAGCCAAGATATAGGGGATGAGCAGTTCTTC
CDR3 protein: CASSQDIGDEQFF

CDR3 length: 15
V gene: TRBV20-1
D gene: -
clone size: many
J gene: TRBJ2-3
CDR3 DNA: TGCAGTGCTCTCCCTGCAGCCATCCACACAGATACGCAGTATTTT
CDR3 protein: CSALPAAIHTDTQYF

CDR3 length: 12
V gene: TRBV5-1
D gene: -
clone size: many
J gene: TRBJ2-7
CDR3 DNA: TGCGCCAGCACACTCTACTCCTACGAGCAGTACTTC
CDR3 protein: CASTLYSYEQYF

CDR3 length: 15
V gene: TRBV29-1
D gene: TRBD2
clone size: many
J gene: TRBJ2-2
CDR3 DNA: TGCAGCGTTGAGGAACTAGCGGGAGATAGTGGGGAGCTGTTTTTT
CDR3 protein: CSVEELAGDSGELFF

CDR3 length: 14
V gene: TRBV11-2
D gene: -
clone size: many
J gene: TRBJ2-5
CDR3 DNA: TGTGCCAGCAGCTTAGTTGCCAGGGGAGAGACCCAGTACTTC
CDR3 protein: CASSLVARGETQYF

CDR3 length: 16
V gene: TRBV5-1
D gene: -
clone size: many
J gene: TRBJ2-1
CDR3 DNA: TGCGCCAGCAGCTTGGCCCTAGCGCTTACCTACAATGAGCAGTTCTTC
CDR3 protein: CASSLALALTYNEQFF

CDR3 length: 17
V gene: TRBV5-1
D gene: -
clone size: many
J gene: TRBJ2-1
CDR3 DNA: TGCGCCAGCAGCTTGGCCGAGGGGACATTAGCCCACAATGAGCAGTTCTTC
CDR3 protein: CASSLAEGTLAHNEQFF

CDR3 length: 14
V gene: TRBV5-1
D gene: -
clone size: many
J gene: TRBJ1-6
CDR3 DNA: TGCGCCAGCAGCCCCGGGACGGCATATTCACCCCTCCACTTT
CDR3 protein: CASSPGTAYSPLHF

CDR3 length: 19
V gene: TRBV12-3/TRBV12-4
D gene: TRBD2
clone size: -
J gene: TRBJ2-1
CDR3 DNA: TGTGCCAGCTCCCACGGGTTTAGCGGGAGGATATGGGGTGACAATGAGCAGTTCTTC
CDR3 protein: CASSHGFSGRIWGDNEQFF

CDR3 length: 15
V gene: TRBV11-2
D gene: -
clone size: many
J gene: TRBJ1-1
CDR3 DNA: TGTGCCAGCAGCTTCAACAGGAGGGCGGACACTGAAGCTTTCTTT
CDR3 protein: CASSFNRRADTEAFF

CDR3 length: 15
V gene: TRBV9
D gene: TRBD1
clone size: many
J gene: TRBJ2-5
CDR3 DNA: TGTGCCAGCAGCGCCGGGACAGGTGTAAAAGAGACCCAGTACTTC
CDR3 protein: CASSAGTGVKETQYF

CDR3 length: 15
V gene: TRBV7-3
D gene: -
clone size: many
J gene: TRBJ2-1
CDR3 DNA: TGTGCCAGCAGCTTAACGAGGGACTCCTACAATGAGCAGTTCTTC
CDR3 protein: CASSLTRDSYNEQFF

CDR3 length: 17
V gene: TRBV20-1
D gene: -
clone size: -
J gene: TRBJ2-2
CDR3 DNA: TGCTGTGCTAGAGATCAGAAAACTCTGGCGAACACCGGGGAGCTGTTTTTT
CDR3 protein: CCARDQKTLANTGELFF

CDR3 length: 13
V gene: TRBV29-1
D gene: -
clone size: many
J gene: TRBJ2-5
CDR3 DNA: TGCAGCGTCCGGGGTGGAGGGGAAGAGACCCAGTACTTC
CDR3 protein: CSVRGGGEETQYF

CDR3 length: 18
V gene: TRBV6-2/TRBV6-3
D gene: TRBD2
clone size: many
J gene: TRBJ2-1
CDR3 DNA: TGTGCCAGCAGTTACACACTCTCCCCCGGGAGGGCATACAATGAGCAGTTCTTC
CDR3 protein: CASSYTLSPGRAYNEQFF

CDR3 length: 13
V gene: TRBV20-1
D gene: -
clone size: -
J gene: TRBJ1-4
CDR3 DNA: TGCAGTGCCCGGAGGGGTCCGAATGAAAAACTGTTTTTT
CDR3 protein: CSARRGPNEKLFF